The rows below give T cell receptor beta chains drawn from one sample of a study of blood T cell repertoires in COVID-19. The data were produced by immunoSEQ multiplex PCR, yet TCRdb's version contains in-frame clones alone and is incomplete. The repertoire holds about 230,000 clones, with approximately 84% as singletons. Sample: peripheral blood. These receptors originate from a woman of 80 years or more with acute or convalescent COVID-19. Each CDR3 is given with its conserved first and last residue. A D gene is named only where the DNA matches it firmly. Size values are once, few and many counts, or a class for expanded clones, and some rows have none.

CDR3nt,CDR3aa,d_gene,v_gene,j_gene,abundance
TGCGCCAGCAGCTTGCAGGGGGCCTCTGACTACACCTTC,CASSLQGASDYTF,TRBD1,TRBV5-1,TRBJ1-2,NA
TGCGCCAGCAGCTTGGCCTTTTCTAGCGGGAGCCACGAGCAGTACTTC,CASSLAFSSGSHEQYF,TRBD2,TRBV5-1,TRBJ2-7,NA
TGCAGCGTCGCCCGGAGGGGACCTAACACCGGGGAGCTGTTTTTT,CSVARRGPNTGELFF,NA,TRBV29-1,TRBJ2-2,NA
TGTGCCAGCAGCCTGGGACAGGGAGAAAAGACCCAGTACTTC,CASSLGQGEKTQYF,TRBD1,TRBV6-5,TRBJ2-5,NA
TGCGCCAGCAGCCCAAGGGATCCCCGAAGATCGGCAGGGGGCTATGGCTACACCTTC,CASSPRDPRRSAGGYGYTF,TRBD1,TRBV4-1,TRBJ1-2,NA
TGTGCCTGGAGTAGGACAGGGGGATATCAGCCCCAGCATTTT,CAWSRTGGYQPQHF,TRBD1,TRBV30,TRBJ1-5,NA
TGTGCCAGCAGACAGGGTGGCGATAATTCACCCCTCCACTTT,CASRQGGDNSPLHF,NA,TRBV6-5,TRBJ1-6,NA
TGTGCCATCAGGACAGGGGGCAGCACCGGGGAGCTGTTTTTT,CAIRTGGSTGELFF,TRBD1,TRBV6-5,TRBJ2-2,NA
TGCGCCAGCAGCTTGGCTGTAACCGCAGGGAAGTACGAGCAGTACTTC,CASSLAVTAGKYEQYF,NA,TRBV5-1,TRBJ2-7,NA
TGTGCCAGCAGCCCCGGGACAGTCCGCGAGCAGTACTTC,CASSPGTVREQYF,TRBD1,TRBV5-4,TRBJ2-7,once
TGTGCCAGCACCAGACAGGGGAGGAACACTGAAGCTTTCTTT,CASTRQGRNTEAFF,TRBD1,TRBV6-5,TRBJ1-1,NA
TGCAGCGTTGAACAGGGGGCAGGGAGCCCCTACGAGCAGTACTTC,CSVEQGAGSPYEQYF,TRBD1,TRBV29-1,TRBJ2-7,NA
TGTGCCAGTAGTATAGTAGCTGCCGTTGGGGAGCAGTACTTC,CASSIVAAVGEQYF,NA,TRBV19,TRBJ2-7,NA
TGTGCCAGCAGCCTTACAGGGGATGGCTACAATGAGCAGTTCTTC,CASSLTGDGYNEQFF,TRBD1,TRBV2,TRBJ2-1,NA
TGTGCCAGCAGTTACTTTGCGTCACGGAGCAACACTGAAGCTTTCTTT,CASSYFASRSNTEAFF,NA,TRBV6-6,TRBJ1-1,NA
TGTGCCATCAGAGAGTCCAGGGGCTTGTCCTACACCGGGGAGCTGTTTTTT,CAIRESRGLSYTGELFF,NA,TRBV10-3,TRBJ2-2,NA
TGTGCCAGCAGCATAGGACTAGCGGGGCCCAGCTCCTACGAGCAGTACTTC,CASSIGLAGPSSYEQYF,TRBD2,TRBV5-5,TRBJ2-7,NA
TGTGCCAGCAGAAACGGGACTAGCGGGAGGGAGCAGTACTTC,CASRNGTSGREQYF,TRBD2,TRBV2,TRBJ2-7,NA
TGTGCCAGTAGTATTCGTATGGGGGCCGCTTTCTTT,CASSIRMGAAFF,NA,TRBV19,TRBJ1-1,NA
TGTGCCAGCAGTTGGACTAGCGGGGGGGGCACAGATACGCAGTATTTT,CASSWTSGGGTDTQYF,TRBD2,TRBV7-2,TRBJ2-3,many
TGTGCCAGCAGCTTAAGCCTCGATTCACCCCTCCACTTT,CASSLSLDSPLHF,NA,TRBV11-2,TRBJ1-6,NA
TGTGCCAGCAGCTTTTCAGGGAACACTGAAGCTTTCTTT,CASSFSGNTEAFF,NA,TRBV5-4,TRBJ1-1,NA